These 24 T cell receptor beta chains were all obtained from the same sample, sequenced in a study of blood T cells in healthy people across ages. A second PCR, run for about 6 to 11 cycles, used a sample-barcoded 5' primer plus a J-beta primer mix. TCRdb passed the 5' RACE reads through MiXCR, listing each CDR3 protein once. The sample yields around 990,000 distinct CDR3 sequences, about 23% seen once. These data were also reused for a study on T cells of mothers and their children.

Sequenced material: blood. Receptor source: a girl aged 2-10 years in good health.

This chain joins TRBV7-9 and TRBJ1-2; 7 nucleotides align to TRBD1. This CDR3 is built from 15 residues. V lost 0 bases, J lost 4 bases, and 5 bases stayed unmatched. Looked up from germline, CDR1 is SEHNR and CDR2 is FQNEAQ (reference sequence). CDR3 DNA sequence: TGTGCCAGCAGCTTAGCGACAGGGAGAGGCTATGGCTACACCTTC. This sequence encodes CASSLATGRGYGYTF.

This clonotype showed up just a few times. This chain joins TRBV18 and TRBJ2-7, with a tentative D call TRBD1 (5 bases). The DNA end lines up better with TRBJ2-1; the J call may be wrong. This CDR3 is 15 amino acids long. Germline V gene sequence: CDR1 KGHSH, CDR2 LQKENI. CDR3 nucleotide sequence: TGTGCCAGCTCACGGTTGGACACCGGACAATTGGAGCAGTTCTTC. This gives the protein CASSRLDTGQLEQFF.

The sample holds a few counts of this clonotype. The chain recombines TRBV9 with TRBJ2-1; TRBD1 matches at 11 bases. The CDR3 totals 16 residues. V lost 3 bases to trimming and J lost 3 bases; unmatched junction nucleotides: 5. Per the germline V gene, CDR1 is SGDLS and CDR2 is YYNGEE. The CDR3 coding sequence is TGTGCCAGCAGCGAGAGGGACAGGGGGAACTACAATGAGCAGTTCTTC. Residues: CASSERDRGNYNEQFF.

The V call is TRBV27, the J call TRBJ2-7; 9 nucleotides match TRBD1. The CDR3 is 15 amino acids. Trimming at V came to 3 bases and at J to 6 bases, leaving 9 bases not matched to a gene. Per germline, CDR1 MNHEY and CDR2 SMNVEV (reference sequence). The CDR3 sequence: CASSFPTGTGSEQYF. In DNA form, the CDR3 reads TGTGCCAGCAGTTTCCCGACGGGGACAGGGAGCGAGCAGTACTTC.

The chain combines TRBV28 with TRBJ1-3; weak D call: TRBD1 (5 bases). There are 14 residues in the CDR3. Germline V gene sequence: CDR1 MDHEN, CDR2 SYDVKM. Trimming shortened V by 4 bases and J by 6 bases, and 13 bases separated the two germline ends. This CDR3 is CASSSLQGINTIYF. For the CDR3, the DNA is TGTGCCAGCAGTTCCTTGCAGGGTATAAACACCATATATTTT.

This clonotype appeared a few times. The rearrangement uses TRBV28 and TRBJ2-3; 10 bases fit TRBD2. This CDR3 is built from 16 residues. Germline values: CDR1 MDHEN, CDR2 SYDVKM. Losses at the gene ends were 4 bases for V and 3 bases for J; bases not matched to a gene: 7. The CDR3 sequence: CASSSLLAGETDTQYF. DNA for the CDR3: TGTGCCAGCAGTTCGCTCCTAGCGGGAGAAACAGATACGCAGTATTTT.

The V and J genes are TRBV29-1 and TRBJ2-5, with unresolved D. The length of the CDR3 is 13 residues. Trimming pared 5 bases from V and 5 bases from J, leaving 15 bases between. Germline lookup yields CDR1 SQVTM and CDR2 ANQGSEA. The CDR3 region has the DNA TGCAGCGTTCCCGATTTTGCGGTCGAGACCCAGTACTTC. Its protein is CSVPDFAVETQYF.

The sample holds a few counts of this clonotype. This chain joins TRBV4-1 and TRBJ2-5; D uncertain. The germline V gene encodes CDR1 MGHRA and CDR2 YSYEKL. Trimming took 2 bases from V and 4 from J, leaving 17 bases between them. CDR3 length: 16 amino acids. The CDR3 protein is CASSQSVLDERETQYF. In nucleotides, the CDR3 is TGCGCCAGCAGCCAATCGGTTTTAGATGAAAGAGAGACCCAGTACTTC.

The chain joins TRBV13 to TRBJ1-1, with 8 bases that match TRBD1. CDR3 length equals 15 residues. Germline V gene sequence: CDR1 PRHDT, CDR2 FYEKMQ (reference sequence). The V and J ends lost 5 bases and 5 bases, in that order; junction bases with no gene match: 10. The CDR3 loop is CASSRATGVRTEAFF. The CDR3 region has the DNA TGTGCCAGCAGCCGAGCGACAGGGGTTCGAACTGAAGCTTTCTTT.

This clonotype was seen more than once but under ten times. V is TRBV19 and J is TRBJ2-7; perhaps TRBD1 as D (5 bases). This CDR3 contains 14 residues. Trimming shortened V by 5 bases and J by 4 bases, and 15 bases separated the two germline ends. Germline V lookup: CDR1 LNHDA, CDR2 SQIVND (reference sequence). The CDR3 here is CASSPPLGRYEQYF. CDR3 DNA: TGTGCCAGTAGTCCCCCTCTGGGGCGGTACGAGCAGTACTTC.

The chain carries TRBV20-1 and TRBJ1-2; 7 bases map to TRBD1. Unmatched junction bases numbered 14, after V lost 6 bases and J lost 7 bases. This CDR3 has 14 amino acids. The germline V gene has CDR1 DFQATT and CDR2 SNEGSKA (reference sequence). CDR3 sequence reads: CSARGAEQIGGYTF. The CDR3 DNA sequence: TGCAGTGCCAGGGGGGCAGAACAGATAGGTGGCTACACCTTC.

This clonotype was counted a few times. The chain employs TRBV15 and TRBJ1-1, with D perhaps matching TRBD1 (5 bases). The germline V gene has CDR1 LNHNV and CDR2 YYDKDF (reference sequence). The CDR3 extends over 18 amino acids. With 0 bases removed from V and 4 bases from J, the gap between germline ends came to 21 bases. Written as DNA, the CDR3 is TGTGCCACCAGCAGAGATCTAGGCGGGGGGACCCAGCGCACTGAAGCTTTCTTT. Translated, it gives CATSRDLGGGTQRTEAFF.

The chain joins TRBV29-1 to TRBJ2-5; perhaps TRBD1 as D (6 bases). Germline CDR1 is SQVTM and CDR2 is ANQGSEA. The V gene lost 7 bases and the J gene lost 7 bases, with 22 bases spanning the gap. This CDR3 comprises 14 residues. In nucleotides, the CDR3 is TGCAGCGGGGGGCGACTGGGGGATGCGGCGACCCAGTACTTC. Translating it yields CSGGRLGDAATQYF.

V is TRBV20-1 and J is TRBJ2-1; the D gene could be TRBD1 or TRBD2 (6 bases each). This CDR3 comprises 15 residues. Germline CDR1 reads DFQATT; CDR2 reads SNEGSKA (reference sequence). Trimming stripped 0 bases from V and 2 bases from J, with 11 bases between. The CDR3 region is CSARDPRGPYNEQFF. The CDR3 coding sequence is TGCAGTGCTAGAGATCCCCGGGGGCCCTACAATGAGCAGTTCTTC.

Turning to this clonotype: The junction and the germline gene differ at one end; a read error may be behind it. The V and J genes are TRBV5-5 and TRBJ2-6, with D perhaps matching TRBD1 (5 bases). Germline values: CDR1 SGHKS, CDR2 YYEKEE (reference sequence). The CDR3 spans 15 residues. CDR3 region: CASSLGGPGANVLAF. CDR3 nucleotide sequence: TGTGCCAGCAGCTTGGGGGGCCCTGGGGCCAACGTCCTGGCTTTC.

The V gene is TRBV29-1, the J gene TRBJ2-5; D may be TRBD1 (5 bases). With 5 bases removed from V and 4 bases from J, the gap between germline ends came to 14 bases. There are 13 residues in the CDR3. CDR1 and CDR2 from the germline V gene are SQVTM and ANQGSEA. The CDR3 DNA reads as TGCAGCGTTTGGGAACAGGCAGGAGAGACCCAGTACTTC. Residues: CSVWEQAGETQYF. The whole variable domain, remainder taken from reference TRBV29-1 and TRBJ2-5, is SAVISQKPSRDICQRGTSLTIQCQVDSQVTMMFWYRQQPGQSLTLIATANQGSEATYESGFVIDKFPISRPNLTFSTLTVSNMSPEDSSIYLCSVWEQAGETQYFGPGTRLLVL.

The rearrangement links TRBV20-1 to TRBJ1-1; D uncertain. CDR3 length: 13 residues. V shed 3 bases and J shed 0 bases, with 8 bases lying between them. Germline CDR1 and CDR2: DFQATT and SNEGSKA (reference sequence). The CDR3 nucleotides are TGCAGTGCTAGGAGCCAGATGAACACTGAAGCTTTCTTT. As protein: CSARSQMNTEAFF.

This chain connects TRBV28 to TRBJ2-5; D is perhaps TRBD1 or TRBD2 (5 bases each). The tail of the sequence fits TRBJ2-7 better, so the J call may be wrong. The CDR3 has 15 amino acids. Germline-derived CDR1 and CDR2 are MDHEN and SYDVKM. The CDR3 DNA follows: TGTGCCAGCAGTTTGGGGGAAAGGGGTATCTACGAGCAGTACTTC. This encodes CASSLGERGIYEQYF.

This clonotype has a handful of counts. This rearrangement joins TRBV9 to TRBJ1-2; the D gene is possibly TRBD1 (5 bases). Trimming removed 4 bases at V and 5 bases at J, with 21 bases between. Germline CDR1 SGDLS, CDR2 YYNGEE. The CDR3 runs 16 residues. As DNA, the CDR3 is TGTGCCAGCAGCATCCCGTTGGAGAGGGGCGATTATGGCTACACCTTC. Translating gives CASSIPLERGDYGYTF.

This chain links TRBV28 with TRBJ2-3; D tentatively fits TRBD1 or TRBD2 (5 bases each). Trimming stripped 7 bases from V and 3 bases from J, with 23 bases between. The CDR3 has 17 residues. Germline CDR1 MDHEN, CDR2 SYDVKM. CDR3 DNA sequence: TGTGCCAGCAACCCCTTCGGGGCGGCCCACTCTACAGATACGCAGTATTTT. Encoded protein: CASNPFGAAHSTDTQYF.

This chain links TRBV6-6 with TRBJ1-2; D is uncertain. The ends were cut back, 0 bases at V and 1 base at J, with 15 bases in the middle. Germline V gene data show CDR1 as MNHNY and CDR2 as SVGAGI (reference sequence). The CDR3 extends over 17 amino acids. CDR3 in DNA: TGTGCCAGCAGTTACTCGATGAAGGGTGGGGTTAACTATGGCTACACCTTC. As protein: CASSYSMKGGVNYGYTF.

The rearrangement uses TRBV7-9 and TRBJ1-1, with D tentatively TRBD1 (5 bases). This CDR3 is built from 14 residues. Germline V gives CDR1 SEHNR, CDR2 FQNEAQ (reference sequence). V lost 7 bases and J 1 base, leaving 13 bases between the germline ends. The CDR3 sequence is CASTLGLRNTEAFF. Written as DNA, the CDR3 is TGTGCCAGCACCTTGGGACTCCGGAACACTGAAGCTTTCTTT.

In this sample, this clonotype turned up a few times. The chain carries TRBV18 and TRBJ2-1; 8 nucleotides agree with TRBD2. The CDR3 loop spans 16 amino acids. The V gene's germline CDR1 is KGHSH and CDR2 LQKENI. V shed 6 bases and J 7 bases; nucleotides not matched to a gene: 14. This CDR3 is CASSLVPLAGYNEQFF. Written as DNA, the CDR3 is TGTGCCAGCTCTCTCGTACCCCTAGCGGGTTATAATGAGCAGTTCTTC.

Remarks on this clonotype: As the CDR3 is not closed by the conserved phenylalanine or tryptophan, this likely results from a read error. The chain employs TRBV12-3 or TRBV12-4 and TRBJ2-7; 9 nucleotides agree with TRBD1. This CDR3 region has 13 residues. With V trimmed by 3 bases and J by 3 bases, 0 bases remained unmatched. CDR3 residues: CASSLGQGYEQYL. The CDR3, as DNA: TGTGCCAGCAGTTTGGGACAGGGCTACGAGCAGTACTTG.